This TCR beta chain emerged from a study of response to subunit inactivated influenza vaccine. This CDR3 contains 15 residues. The V gene's germline CDR1 is DFQATT and CDR2 SNEGSKA (reference sequence). Germline trimming cut 0 bases from V and 3 bases from J; bases unmatched to any gene: 4. This clonotype was picked up a small number of times. In TCRdb, the RT-PCR reads were re-called with MiXCR into one record per CDR3 protein. Of roughly 760,000 distinct CDR3 sequences in the sample, less than 25% were seen once. This chain uses TRBV20-1 with TRBJ2-7; the match to TRBD2 covers 11 bases. The TCR sequence derives from a man aged 45-65 years who received an inactivated influenza vaccine. Material: PBMCs from blood, obtained around 5 days after vaccination. The CDR3 sequence is CSARDPSGRIYEQYF. DNA of the CDR3: TGCAGTGCTAGAGACCCTAGCGGGAGGATCTACGAGCAGTACTTC.